The next 7 T cell receptor beta chains were all read from a single sample in a study of blood T cell repertoires in COVID-19. Sequencing used immunoSEQ multiplex PCR; TCRdb keeps in-frame clones, though not all of them. The sample yields around 63,000 clones, 80% to 90% seen once. Sample: peripheral blood. The receptors were sampled from a woman older than 75 with active COVID-19.

The genes are TRBV11-2 and TRBJ2-7; 7 bases fit TRBD1. Germline-derived CDR1 and CDR2 are SGHAT and FQNNGV. V gave up 5 bases and J gave up 0 bases; unmatched junction bases: 7. This CDR3 contains 15 residues. The CDR3 nucleotides read TGTGCCAGCAGCCTCGGACAGGATAGCTCCTACGAGCAGTACTTC. Protein sequence: CASSLGQDSSYEQYF.

The V gene is TRBV6-6, the J gene TRBJ1-1, with D hard to call. V lost 2 bases and J lost 3, with 13 bases in between. The CDR3 spans 15 residues. Germline assignment: CDR1 MNHNY and CDR2 SVGAGI (reference sequence). In nucleotides, the CDR3 is TGTGCCAGCAGTTACGCAAATTTGGGAGACACTGAAGCTTTCTTT. Amino acid sequence: CASSYANLGDTEAFF.

V gene TRBV14 combines with J gene TRBJ1-1; 7 positions match TRBD1. The CDR3 covers 15 residues. The trim removed 5 bases at V and 4 bases at J, leaving 10 bases unmatched. Germline lookup yields CDR1 SGHDN and CDR2 FVKESK. Here the CDR3 reads CASSSRTGSSTEAFF. Written as DNA, the CDR3 is TGTGCCAGCAGCTCCCGGACAGGTTCGAGCACTGAAGCTTTCTTT.

This clone has just one count. The V and J genes are TRBV19 and TRBJ1-5, with 10 bases fitting TRBD1. Germline CDR1 is LNHDA and CDR2 is SQIVND (reference sequence). CDR3 size: 18 residues. The J segment lost 0 bases and the V segment lost 6 bases, leaving 11 bases of the junction unmatched. CDR3 in DNA: TGTGCCAGTAGCCTGGACAGGGGGATCCTTTATAGCAATCAGCCCCAGCATTTT. It encodes CASSLDRGILYSNQPQHF. Filled out from reference TRBV19 and TRBJ1-5, the complete variable domain reads DGGITQSPKYLFRKEGQNVTLSCEQNLNHDAMYWYRQDPGQGLRLIYYSQIVNDFQKGDIAEGYSVSREKKESFPLTVTSAQKNPTAFYLCASSLDRGILYSNQPQHFGDGTRLSIL.

The CDR3 reads CASSPPGLAGVTGELFF. The CDR3 DNA sequence: TGTGCCAGCTCACCACCAGGACTAGCGGGGGTCACCGGGGAGCTGTTTTTT. This chain uses TRBV18 with TRBJ2-2, with 13 bases matching TRBD2. V lost 0 bases and J lost 4; bases outside the gene matches: 2. This CDR3 spans 17 amino acids. The germline V gene has CDR1 KGHSH and CDR2 LQKENI.

The chain joins TRBV12-3 or TRBV12-4 to TRBJ2-2, with D possibly matching TRBD1 (5 bases). The CDR3 totals 11 residues. The V end lost 5 bases, the J end lost 8 bases, and 6 bases lay between the germline ends. The CDR3 DNA reads as TGTGCCAGCAGTCGACAGGGGGAGCTGTTTTTT. Its protein product is CASSRQGELFF.

V gene TRBV19 combines with J gene TRBJ2-1; TRBD2 matches 13 bases. Germline V gene lookup returns CDR1 LNHDA and CDR2 SQIVND (reference sequence). V shed 5 bases and J 10 bases; nucleotides not matched to a gene: 8. This CDR3 region has 15 residues. DNA for the CDR3: TGTGCCAGTAGTTCAACTAGCGGGGGGGCCTGGGAGCAGTTCTTC. This codes for CASSSTSGGAWEQFF.